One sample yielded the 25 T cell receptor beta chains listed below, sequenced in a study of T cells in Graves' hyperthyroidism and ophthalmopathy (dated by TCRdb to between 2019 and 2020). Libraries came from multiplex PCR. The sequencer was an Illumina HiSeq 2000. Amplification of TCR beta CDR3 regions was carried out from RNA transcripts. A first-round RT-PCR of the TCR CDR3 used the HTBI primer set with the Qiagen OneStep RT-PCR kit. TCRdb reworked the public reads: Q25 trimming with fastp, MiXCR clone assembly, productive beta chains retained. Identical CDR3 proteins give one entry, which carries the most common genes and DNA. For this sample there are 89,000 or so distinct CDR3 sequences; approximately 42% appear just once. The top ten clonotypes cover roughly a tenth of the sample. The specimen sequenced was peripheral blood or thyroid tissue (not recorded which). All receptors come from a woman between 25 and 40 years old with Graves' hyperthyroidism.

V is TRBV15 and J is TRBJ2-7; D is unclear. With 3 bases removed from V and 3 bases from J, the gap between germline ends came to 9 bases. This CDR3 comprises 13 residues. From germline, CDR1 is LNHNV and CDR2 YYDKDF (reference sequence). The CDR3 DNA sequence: TGTGCCACCAGCAGCTCTGGGATCTACGAGCAGTACTTC. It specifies CATSSSGIYEQYF. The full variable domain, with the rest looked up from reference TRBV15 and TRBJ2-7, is DAMVIQNPRYQVTQFGKPVTLSCSQTLNHNVMYWYQQKSSQAPKLLFHYYDKDFNNEADTPDNFQSRRPNTSFCFLDIRSPGLGDTAMYLCATSSSGIYEQYFGPGTRLTVT.

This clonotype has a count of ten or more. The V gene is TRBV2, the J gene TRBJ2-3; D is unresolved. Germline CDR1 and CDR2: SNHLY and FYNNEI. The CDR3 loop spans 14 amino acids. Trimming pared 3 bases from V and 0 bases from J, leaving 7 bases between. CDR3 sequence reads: CASSDVTSTDTQYF. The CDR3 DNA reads TGTGCCAGCAGTGACGTTACTAGCACAGATACGCAGTATTTT.

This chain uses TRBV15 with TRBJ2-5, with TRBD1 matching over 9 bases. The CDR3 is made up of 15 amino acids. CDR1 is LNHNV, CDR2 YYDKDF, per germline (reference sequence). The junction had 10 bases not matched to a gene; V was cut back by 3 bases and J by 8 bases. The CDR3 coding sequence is TGTGCCACCAGCAGCCTGGACAGGGGCACATTAACCCAGTACTTC. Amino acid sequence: CATSSLDRGTLTQYF.

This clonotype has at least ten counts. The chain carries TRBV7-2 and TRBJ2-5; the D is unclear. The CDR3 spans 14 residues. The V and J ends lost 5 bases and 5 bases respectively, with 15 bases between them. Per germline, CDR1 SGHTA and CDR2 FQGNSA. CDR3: CASSPSFFTETQYF. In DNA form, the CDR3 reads TGTGCCAGCAGCCCGTCTTTTTTCACGGAGACCCAGTACTTC.

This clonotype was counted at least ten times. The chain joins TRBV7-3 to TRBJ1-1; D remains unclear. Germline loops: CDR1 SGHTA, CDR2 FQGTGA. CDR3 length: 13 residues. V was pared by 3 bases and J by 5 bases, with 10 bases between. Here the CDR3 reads CASSLQDGTEAFF. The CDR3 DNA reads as TGTGCCAGCAGCTTGCAGGATGGAACTGAAGCTTTCTTT.

CDR3 sequence: CASSEGLAGVYRGTQYF. CDR3 DNA sequence: TGTGCCAGCAGTGAAGGACTAGCGGGAGTTTATCGGGGGACCCAGTACTTC. The J gene is TRBJ2-5, the V gene TRBV7-9, with 13 bases lining up with TRBD2. The V gene end was trimmed by 6 bases and the J gene end by 7 bases; junction bases not matched to a gene: 14. The CDR3 length is 17 residues. The germline V gene encodes CDR1 SEHNR and CDR2 FQNEAQ (reference sequence).

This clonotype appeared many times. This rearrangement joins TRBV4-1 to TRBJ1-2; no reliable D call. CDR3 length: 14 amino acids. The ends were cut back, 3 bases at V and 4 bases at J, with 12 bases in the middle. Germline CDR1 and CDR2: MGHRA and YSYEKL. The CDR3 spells CASSHSVGPYGYTF. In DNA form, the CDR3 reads TGCGCCAGCAGCCATTCGGTCGGCCCCTATGGCTACACCTTC.

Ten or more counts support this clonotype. CDR3 DNA: TGTGCCACCAGCTCCCCCGCGGCTAGCGGGAGGGTTGGCAATGAGCAGTTCTTC. Amino acid sequence: CATSSPAASGRVGNEQFF. This chain connects TRBV15 to TRBJ2-1; TRBD2 agrees at 12 bases. Germline-derived CDR1 and CDR2 are LNHNV and YYDKDF (reference sequence). The ends lost 5 bases at V and 6 bases at J; junction bases unmatched: 14. CDR3 size: 18 residues.

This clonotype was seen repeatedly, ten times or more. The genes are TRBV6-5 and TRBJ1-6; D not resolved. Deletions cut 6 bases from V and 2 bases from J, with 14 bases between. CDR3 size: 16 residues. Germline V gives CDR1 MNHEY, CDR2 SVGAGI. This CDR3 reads CASRDGSGTYNSPLHF. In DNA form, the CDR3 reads TGTGCCAGCAGAGACGGCTCCGGGACCTATAATTCACCCCTCCACTTT.

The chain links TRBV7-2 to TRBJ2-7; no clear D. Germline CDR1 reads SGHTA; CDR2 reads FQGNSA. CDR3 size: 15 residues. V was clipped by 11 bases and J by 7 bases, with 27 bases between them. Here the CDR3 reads CAWSDTGRTPGEQYF. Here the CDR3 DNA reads TGTGCCTGGAGTGACACCGGCCGGACCCCCGGGGAGCAGTACTTC.

Written as DNA, the CDR3 is TGCAGTGCTAGATCGCGGACAGGGGCTAGGTCCTACGAGCAGTACTTC. Amino acid sequence: CSARSRTGARSYEQYF. The chain joins TRBV20-1 to TRBJ2-7, with 9 nucleotides matching TRBD1. The CDR3 extends over 16 amino acids. CDR1 and CDR2 from the germline V gene are DFQATT and SNEGSKA (reference sequence). V was clipped by 2 bases and J by 1 base; unmatched bases: 9.

CDR3 residues: CASRPDRGLGQPQHF. The CDR3 bases are TGTGCCAGCAGACCCGACAGGGGGCTAGGGCAGCCCCAGCATTTT. V and J are TRBV7-9 and TRBJ1-5; 10 nucleotides agree with TRBD1. CDR1 is SEHNR, CDR2 FQNEAQ, per germline (reference sequence). Trimming cost V 6 bases and J 7 bases; bases outside gene matches: 9. The CDR3 extends over 15 amino acids.

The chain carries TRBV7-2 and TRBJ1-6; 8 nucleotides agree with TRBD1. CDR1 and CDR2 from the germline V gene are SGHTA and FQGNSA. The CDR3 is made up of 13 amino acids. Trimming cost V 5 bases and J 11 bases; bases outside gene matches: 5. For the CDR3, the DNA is TGTGCCAGCAGCCAGGACAGGGACGCACCCCTCCACTTT. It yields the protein CASSQDRDAPLHF.

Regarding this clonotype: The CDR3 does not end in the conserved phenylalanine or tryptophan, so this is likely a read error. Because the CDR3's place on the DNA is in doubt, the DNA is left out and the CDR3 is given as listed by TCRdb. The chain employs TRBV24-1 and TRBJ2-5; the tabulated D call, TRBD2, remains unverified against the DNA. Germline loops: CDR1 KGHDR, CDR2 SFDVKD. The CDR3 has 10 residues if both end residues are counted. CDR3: CATSGGTRYY.

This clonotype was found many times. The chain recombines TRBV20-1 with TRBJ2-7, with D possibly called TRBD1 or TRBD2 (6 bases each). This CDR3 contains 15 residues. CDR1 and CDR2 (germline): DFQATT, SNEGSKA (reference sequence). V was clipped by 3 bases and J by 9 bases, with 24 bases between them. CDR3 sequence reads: CSASSGSGDRRGQYF. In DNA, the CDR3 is TGCAGTGCTAGTTCTGGATCGGGAGACAGGCGTGGGCAGTACTTC.

CDR3 nucleotide sequence: TGTGCCAGCAGCAAGGGACAGGATAGCTACACCTTC. This gives the protein CASSKGQDSYTF. The chain uses TRBV11-2 and TRBJ1-2; 8 bases fit TRBD1. The CDR3 runs 12 residues. Germline V gene sequence: CDR1 SGHAT, CDR2 FQNNGV. The V gene end was trimmed by 5 bases and the J gene end by 9 bases; junction bases not matched to a gene: 5.

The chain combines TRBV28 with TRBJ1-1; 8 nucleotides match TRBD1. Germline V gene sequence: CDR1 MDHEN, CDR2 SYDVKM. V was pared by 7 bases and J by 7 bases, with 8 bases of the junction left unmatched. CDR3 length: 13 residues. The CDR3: CASTTQGAGEAFF. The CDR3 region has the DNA TGTGCCAGCACCACCCAGGGGGCTGGTGAAGCTTTCTTT.

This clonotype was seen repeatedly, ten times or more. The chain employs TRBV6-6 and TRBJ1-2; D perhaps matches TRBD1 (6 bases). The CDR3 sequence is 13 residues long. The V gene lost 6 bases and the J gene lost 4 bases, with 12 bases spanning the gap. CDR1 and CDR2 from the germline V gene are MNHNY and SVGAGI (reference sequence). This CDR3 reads CASSSDRTYGYTF. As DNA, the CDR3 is TGTGCCAGCAGCTCAGACAGGACCTATGGCTACACCTTC.

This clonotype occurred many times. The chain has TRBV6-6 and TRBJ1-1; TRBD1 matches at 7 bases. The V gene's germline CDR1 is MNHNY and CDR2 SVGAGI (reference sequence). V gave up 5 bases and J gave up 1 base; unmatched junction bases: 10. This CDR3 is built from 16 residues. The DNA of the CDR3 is TGTGCCAGCAGTCCCATACAGGGGCAGGCGAACACTGAAGCTTTCTTT. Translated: CASSPIQGQANTEAFF.

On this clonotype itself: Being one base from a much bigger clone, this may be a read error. The CDR3 DNA reads TGTGCCACTCTGGGCCCCCCGGCGACCCAGTACTTC. Amino acids: CATLGPPATQYF. The V and J genes are TRBV19 and TRBJ2-5, with unresolved D. The CDR3 has 12 residues. Germline lookup yields CDR1 LNHDA and CDR2 SQIVND (reference sequence). V was clipped by 10 bases and J by 7 bases, with 16 bases between them.

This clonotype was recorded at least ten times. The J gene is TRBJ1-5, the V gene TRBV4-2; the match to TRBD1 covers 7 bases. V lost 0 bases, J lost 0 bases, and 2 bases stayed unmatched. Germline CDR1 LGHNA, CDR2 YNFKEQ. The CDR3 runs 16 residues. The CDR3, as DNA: TGTGCCAGCAGCCAAGAGACAGGGAATAGCAATCAGCCCCAGCATTTT. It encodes CASSQETGNSNQPQHF.

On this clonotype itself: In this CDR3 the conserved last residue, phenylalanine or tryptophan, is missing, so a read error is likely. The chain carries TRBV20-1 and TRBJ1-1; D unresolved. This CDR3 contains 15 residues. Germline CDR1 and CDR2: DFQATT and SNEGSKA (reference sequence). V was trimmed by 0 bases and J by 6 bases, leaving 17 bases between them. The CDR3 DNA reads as TGCAGTGCTAGAGATATAGGCCAGCCAGAACCTGAAGCTTTCCTT. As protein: CSARDIGQPEPEAFL.

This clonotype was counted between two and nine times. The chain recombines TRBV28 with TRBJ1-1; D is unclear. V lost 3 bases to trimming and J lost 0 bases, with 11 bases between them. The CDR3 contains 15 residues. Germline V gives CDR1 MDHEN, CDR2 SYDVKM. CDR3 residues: CASSFMVRMNTEAFF. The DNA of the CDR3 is TGTGCCAGCAGTTTTATGGTCAGAATGAACACTGAAGCTTTCTTT.

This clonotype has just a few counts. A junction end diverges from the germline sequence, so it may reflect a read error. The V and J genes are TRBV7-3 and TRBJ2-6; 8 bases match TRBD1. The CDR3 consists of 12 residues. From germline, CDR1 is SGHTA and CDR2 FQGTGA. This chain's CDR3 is CASSPGGTGSAF. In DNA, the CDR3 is TGTGCCAGCAGCCCGGGCGGGACAGGCTCCGCTTTC.

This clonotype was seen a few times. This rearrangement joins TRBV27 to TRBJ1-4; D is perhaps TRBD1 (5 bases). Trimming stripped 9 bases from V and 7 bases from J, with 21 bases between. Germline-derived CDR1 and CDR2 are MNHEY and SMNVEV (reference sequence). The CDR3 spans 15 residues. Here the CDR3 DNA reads TGTGCCAGTCAGAGGGTAGGGGCGGTAGGTGAAAAACTGTTTTTT. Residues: CASQRVGAVGEKLFF.